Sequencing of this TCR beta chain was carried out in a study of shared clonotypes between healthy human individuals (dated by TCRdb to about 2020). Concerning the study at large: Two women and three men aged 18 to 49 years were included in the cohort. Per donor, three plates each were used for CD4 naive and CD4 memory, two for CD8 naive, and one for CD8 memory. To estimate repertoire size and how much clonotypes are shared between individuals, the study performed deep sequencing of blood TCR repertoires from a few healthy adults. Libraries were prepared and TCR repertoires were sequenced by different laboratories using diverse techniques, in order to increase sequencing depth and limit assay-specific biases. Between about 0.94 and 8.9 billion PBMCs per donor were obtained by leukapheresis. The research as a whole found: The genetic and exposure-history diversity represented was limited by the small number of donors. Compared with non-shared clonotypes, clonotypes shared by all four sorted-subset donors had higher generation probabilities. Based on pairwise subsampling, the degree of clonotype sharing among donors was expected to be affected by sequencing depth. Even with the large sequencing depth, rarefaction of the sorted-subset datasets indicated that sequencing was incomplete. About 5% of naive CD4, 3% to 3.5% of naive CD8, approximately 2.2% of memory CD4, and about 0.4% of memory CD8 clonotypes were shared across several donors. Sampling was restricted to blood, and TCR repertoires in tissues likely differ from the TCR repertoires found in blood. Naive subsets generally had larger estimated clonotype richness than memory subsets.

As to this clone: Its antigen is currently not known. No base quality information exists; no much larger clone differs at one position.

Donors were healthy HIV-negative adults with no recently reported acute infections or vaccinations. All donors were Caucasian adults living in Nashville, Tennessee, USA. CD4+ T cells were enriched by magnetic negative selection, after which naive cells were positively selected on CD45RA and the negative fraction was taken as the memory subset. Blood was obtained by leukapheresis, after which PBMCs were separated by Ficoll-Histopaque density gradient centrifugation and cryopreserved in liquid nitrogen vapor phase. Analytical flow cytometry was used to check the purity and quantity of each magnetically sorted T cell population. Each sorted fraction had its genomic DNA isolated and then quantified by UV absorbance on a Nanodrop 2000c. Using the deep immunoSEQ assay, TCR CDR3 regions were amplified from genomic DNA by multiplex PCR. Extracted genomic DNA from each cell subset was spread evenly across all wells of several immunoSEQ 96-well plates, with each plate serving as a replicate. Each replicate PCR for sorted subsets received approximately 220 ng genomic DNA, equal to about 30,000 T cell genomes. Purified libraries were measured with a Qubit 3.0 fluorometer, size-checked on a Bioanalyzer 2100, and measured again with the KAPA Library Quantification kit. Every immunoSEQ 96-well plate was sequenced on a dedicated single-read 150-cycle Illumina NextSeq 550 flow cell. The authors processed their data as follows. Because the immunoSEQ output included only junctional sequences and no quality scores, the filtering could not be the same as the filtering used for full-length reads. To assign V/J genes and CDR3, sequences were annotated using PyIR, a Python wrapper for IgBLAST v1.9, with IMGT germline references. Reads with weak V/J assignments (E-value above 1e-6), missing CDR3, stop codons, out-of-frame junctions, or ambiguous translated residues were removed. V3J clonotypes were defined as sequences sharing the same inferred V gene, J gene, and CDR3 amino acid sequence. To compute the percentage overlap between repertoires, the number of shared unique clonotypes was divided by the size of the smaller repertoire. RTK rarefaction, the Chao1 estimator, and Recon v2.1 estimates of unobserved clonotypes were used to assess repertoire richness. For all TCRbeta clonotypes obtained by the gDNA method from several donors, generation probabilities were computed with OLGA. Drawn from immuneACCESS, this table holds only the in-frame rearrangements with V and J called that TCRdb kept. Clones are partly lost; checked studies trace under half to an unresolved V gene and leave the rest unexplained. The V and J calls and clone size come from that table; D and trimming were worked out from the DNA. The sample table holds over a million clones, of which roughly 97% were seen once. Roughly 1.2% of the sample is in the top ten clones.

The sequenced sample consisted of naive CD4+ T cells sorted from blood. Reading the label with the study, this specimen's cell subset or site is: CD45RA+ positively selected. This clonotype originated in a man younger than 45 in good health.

The sequenced DNA is TGTGCCACCAGCCCAGAACGGGGGCATCGTCAGCCCCAGCATTTT. It codes for CATSPERGHRQPQHF. This sequence uses TRBV15 and TRBJ1-5, and the D gene may be TRBD1, 6 bases matching. The CDR3 has 15 amino acids, counting the end cysteine and phenylalanine. The sequence is cut down to CDR3 DNA, 45 bases in frame from base 1. Sequences LNHNV (CDR1) and YYDKDF (CDR2) are obtained from the germline V gene (reference sequence). V lost 5 bases and J lost 6 bases; the stretch between them is 17 bases long. Reference TRBV15 and TRBJ1-5 proteins supply the regions before and after the CDR3; the full variable domain is: DAMVIQNPRYQVTQFGKPVTLSCSQTLNHNVMYWYQQKSSQAPKLLFHYYDKDFNNEADTPDNFQSRRPNTSFCFLDIRSPGLGDTAMYLCATSPERGHRQPQHFGDGTRLSIL.